The 14 T cell receptor beta chains reported below all come from one sample, sequenced in a study of radiation and T cells in renal cell carcinoma. Treatment: 15 Gy SBRT to primary tumor, nephrectomy 4 weeks later. Sequenced by immunoSEQ multiplex PCR; TCRdb stores in-frame clones only, minus some. This sample has under 25,000 clones, with 55% to 80% found just once. This specimen was tumor tissue, taken from a patient whose treatment included radiotherapy and nephrectomy. All receptors come from a woman aged 65 to 85 with renal cell carcinoma.

This clone occurred a few times. This chain links TRBV29-1 with TRBJ1-1, with D possibly matching TRBD1 (5 bases). Per germline, CDR1 SQVTM and CDR2 ANQGSEA. V was clipped by 4 bases and J by 4 bases, with 13 bases between them. The CDR3 is 13 amino acids. The CDR3 DNA follows: TGCAGCGTTGGAGGCGGGGGGAGCACTGAAGCTTTCTTT. It is translated as CSVGGGGSTEAFF.

This clone was found a few times. The limits of the CDR3 on the DNA are not certain, so only TCRdb's listed CDR3 is given. The chain couples TRBV19 to TRBJ2-2; the DNA was not used to check the table's D call, TRBD2. The CDR3 is 14 amino acids in total, end residues counted. Germline CDR1 is LNHDA and CDR2 is SQIVND (reference sequence). This CDR3 reads CASSIDFGAGELFF.

The chain uses TRBV29-1 and TRBJ2-7; perhaps TRBD2 as D (6 bases). V lost 4 bases and J 6 bases, leaving 16 bases between the germline ends. The CDR3 is made up of 13 amino acids. The germline V gene encodes CDR1 SQVTM and CDR2 ANQGSEA. This CDR3 is CSVVGGISGEQYF. The CDR3 bases are TGCAGCGTTGTCGGGGGAATTTCGGGCGAGCAGTACTTC.

By sample fraction, this clone is medium-sized (0.01 to 0.1%). The chain recombines TRBV11-3 with TRBJ1-2, with a tentative D call TRBD1 (5 bases). The germline V gene has CDR1 SGHNT and CDR2 YENEEA. The CDR3 consists of 14 residues. Trimming removed 5 bases from V and 4 bases from J, with 14 bases in between. The CDR3 sequence: CASSHWDDGYGYTF. The CDR3 coding sequence is TGTGCCAGCAGCCACTGGGACGACGGCTATGGCTACACCTTC.

This clone was observed a handful of times. The chain is built from TRBV5-1 and TRBJ2-3; 12 positions match TRBD1. Per the germline V gene, CDR1 is SGHRS and CDR2 is YFSETQ. V was pared by 7 bases and J by 5 bases, with 11 bases of the junction left unmatched. CDR3 size: 16 residues. CDR3 in amino acids: CASYFEGQGAVDTQYF. In DNA, the CDR3 is TGCGCCAGCTACTTCGAGGGACAGGGGGCGGTAGATACGCAGTATTTT.

The chain recombines TRBV19 with TRBJ1-2; 8 bases are a match to TRBD1. The CDR3 extends over 13 amino acids. Germline V gene lookup returns CDR1 LNHDA and CDR2 SQIVND (reference sequence). Trimming took 7 bases from V and 7 from J; bases not matched to a gene: 8. In DNA, the CDR3 is TGTGCCAGTACCCGACAGGGGTACGGTGGCTACACCTTC. Amino acid sequence: CASTRQGYGGYTF.

V is TRBV30 and J is TRBJ2-2, with TRBD2 identical over 9 bases. J lost 3 bases, V lost 5 bases, and 16 bases had no gene match. Germline V gene sequence: CDR1 GTSNPN, CDR2 SVGIG (reference sequence). The CDR3 length is 18 residues. In nucleotides, the CDR3 is TGTGCCTGGGCCCTAGCGGGGTCTTTTAGGGTGGACACCGGGGAGCTGTTTTTT. Translated, it gives CAWALAGSFRVDTGELFF.

The rearrangement links TRBV7-8 to TRBJ1-6, with 7 bases fitting TRBD1. CDR3 length equals 13 residues. Per the germline V gene, CDR1 is SGHVS and CDR2 is FQNEAQ. Trimming cost V 6 bases and J 7 bases; bases outside gene matches: 3. The CDR3 protein is CASRQGLNSPLHF. The CDR3 DNA sequence: TGTGCCAGCAGACAGGGGCTAAATTCACCCCTCCACTTT.

The V and J genes are TRBV29-1 and TRBJ2-3, with 11 bases matching TRBD1. The V gene end was trimmed by 7 bases and the J gene end by 8 bases; junction bases not matched to a gene: 11. Germline CDR1 is SQVTM and CDR2 is ANQGSEA. The CDR3 length is 14 residues. The CDR3 here is CSAFSGTGGGTQYF. In DNA, the CDR3 is TGCAGCGCTTTCTCCGGGACAGGGGGGGGTACGCAGTATTTT.

This clone was recorded only once. This chain connects TRBV14 to TRBJ2-7; D remains unclear. The CDR3 contains 11 residues. Per the germline V gene, CDR1 is SGHDN and CDR2 is FVKESK. V was trimmed by 3 bases and J by 1 base, leaving 1 base between them. CDR3: CASSHSYEQYF. The CDR3 nucleotides read TGTGCCAGCAGCCATTCCTACGAGCAGTACTTC.

V usage is TRBV7-2 and J usage is TRBJ1-2; unclear D gene. The germline gives CDR1 SGHTA, CDR2 FQGNSA. V lost 2 bases, J lost 7 bases, and 20 bases lay in between. This CDR3 has 16 amino acids. CDR3 in DNA: TGTGCCAGCAGCTTAAGGCAGATGGTGGCGGAGGCTGGCTACACCTTC. Translated, it gives CASSLRQMVAEAGYTF.

This clone was seen only a few times. This chain connects TRBV28 to TRBJ2-1; TRBD2 aligns across 12 bases. The CDR3 sequence is 12 residues long. The trim removed 6 bases at V and 15 bases at J, leaving 6 bases unmatched. Germline assignment: CDR1 MDHEN and CDR2 SYDVKM. CDR3 amino acids: CASSLAGGRLFF. The DNA for the CDR3 is TGTGCCAGCAGCCTAGCGGGGGGGAGACTGTTCTTC.

This chain connects TRBV5-1 to TRBJ1-1; D gene ambiguous. This CDR3 contains 12 residues. Trimming removed 6 bases from V and 0 bases from J, with 6 bases in between. The germline gives CDR1 SGHRS, CDR2 YFSETQ. The CDR3 loop is CASKNMNTEAFF. For the CDR3, the DNA is TGCGCCAGCAAGAACATGAACACTGAAGCTTTCTTT.

This clone is medium-sized. V usage is TRBV9 and J usage is TRBJ1-3; D unclear. The germline gives CDR1 SGDLS, CDR2 YYNGEE. CDR3 length equals 15 residues. Trimming took off 4 bases at V and 0 bases at J, with 11 bases between the two ends. Here the CDR3 reads CASSPTPVSGNTIYF. CDR3 DNA: TGTGCCAGCAGCCCTACACCCGTCTCTGGAAACACCATATATTTT.